The present T cell receptor (beta chain) was sequenced within a study of shared clonotypes between healthy human individuals. Study results and limitations: Roughly 4.6% of naive CD4 clonotypes were common to a few donors.

Participating donors were healthy, HIV-negative adults free of recent acute infections or vaccinations. Into CD45RA+ naive and CD45RA-negative memory subsets, the CD4+ cells were split. As to this clone: What it recognizes is unknown.

Genomic DNA belonging to each subset was distributed in equal measure over several immunoSEQ plates. The repertoire was sequenced with immunoSEQ multiplex PCR; TCRdb's copy has only in-frame clones and lacks some. The data show 150,000 to 200,000 clones, over 80% seen once. Germline V lookup: CDR1 KGHSH, CDR2 LQKENI. The CDR3 contains 15 residues. This receptor was obtained from a woman aged 25 to 39 in good health. The V call is TRBV18, the J call TRBJ2-5, with 7 bases lining up with TRBD2. Matching the DNA end better, TRBJ2-7 makes the J call doubtful. The sample taken for sequencing was naive CD4+ T cells sorted from blood. Noted subset: CD45RA+ positively selected. The DNA of the CDR3 is TGTGCCAGCTCACCACCTAGCGGGCAATCCTACGAGCAGTACTTC. Translation: CASSPPSGQSYEQYF.